This T cell receptor (beta chain) was sequenced for a study of identical twins. Study-wide results and caveats: Fewer insertions characterized abundant cord blood beta clonotypes, whereas memory repertoires showed none.

TCRdb redid the calling of the 5' RACE reads with MiXCR, one entry per CDR3 protein. The sample holds hundreds of thousands of distinct CDR3 sequences, about 12% seen once. The table lists this clonotype with many counts. The antigen remains undetermined. The same specimen was also included in a second study, on yellow fever vaccine responses in identical twins.

Specimen: CD8+ T cells sorted from blood. The sequence derives from a woman between 18 and 29 years old in good health.

CDR3 sequence: CASSFSASTDTQYF. The DNA of the CDR3 is TGTGCCAGCAGTTTCTCCGCAAGCACAGATACGCAGTATTTT. The rearrangement uses TRBV28 and TRBJ2-3, with D uncertain. Germline assignment: CDR1 MDHEN and CDR2 SYDVKM. The CDR3 covers 14 residues. V lost 3 bases and J lost 0, with 7 bases in between.